The text below deals with one T cell receptor (beta chain). Its antigen remains undetermined. No qualities accompany the bases; no much larger clone lies one base away. Collaborating institutions collected whole blood in K2EDTA tubes following their own protocols. For TCRbeta analysis, collaborators shipped samples as frozen whole blood, isolated PBMCs, or DNA extracted from either of those sample types. The CDR3, cysteine through phenylalanine, is 14 amino acids long. Left in the record is the CDR3 DNA by itself, 42 bases read in frame from the first base. V and J are truncated by 5 bases and 1 base respectively, leaving an intervening sequence of 11 bases. Taken from the germline V gene, the CDR1 and CDR2 loops are SGHTA and FQGNSA. The immunoSEQ Assay, a bias-controlled multiplex PCR, was used to amplify TCRbeta CDR3 regions from genomic DNA. From the authors' description of their analysis: The number of nucleated cells in each sample was estimated from the amplification of reference gene primers within the assay. Sequence reads were collapsed and filtered to measure the absolute abundance of every unique TCRbeta CDR3 rearrangement. For each sample, productive Simpson clonality was calculated as the square root of Simpson's diversity index across productive rearrangements. Imported from immuneACCESS, the table was reduced by TCRdb to in-frame sequences with V and J called. These copies leave out some clones; in studies compared against another copy, an unresolved V gene accounts for under half, and the cause of the remainder is not known. V and J calls and clone size are given by that table; D and trimming were obtained from the DNA. Across this sample there are about 200,000 clones, with approximately 82% seen only once. About 6.9% of the sample is in the top ten clones.

The data originate from a study of blood T cell repertoires in COVID-19 (dated by TCRdb to 2018 to 2021). About the investigation overall: Samples covering the acute and convalescent phases of COVID-19 were provided by collaborators in the United States, Italy and Spain. Where available, HLA class I and class II types were taken from metadata supplied by the sample provider and were not determined by assay-based typing. The repertoires were released in a freely available public database intended as a resource for research on the immune response to SARS-CoV-2. Subjects who had been exposed to COVID-19, were actively infected with it, or had recovered from it provided the deeply sampled blood TCRbeta repertoires that made up the dataset. The samples were drawn from the first 160 participants of the ongoing ImmuneRACE study and from some 1,300 subjects provided by 6 global collaborators. The prospective study material was composed of cDNA or gDNA derived from T cells, B-cell-depleted T cells, or PBMCs. Nearly every sample came with metadata listing a de-identified subject ID, COVID-19 status, age in years and sex. What the authors observed across the whole study: The amount of clinical and demographic metadata varied by source and participant and was provided uncurated.

The V and J segments used are TRBV7-2 and TRBJ1-1; no D gene call is confident. What was sequenced was peripheral blood. The origin of this receptor is a human donor with acute or convalescent COVID-19. The donor label of this sample is uncertain. The CDR3 has the sequence CASSPIVGNTEAFF. In nucleotide form, the sequence is TGTGCCAGCAGCCCCATCGTCGGGAACACTGAAGCTTTCTTT.